This T cell receptor (beta chain) comes out of a study of OX40 agonist ivuxolimab in advanced cancers. Study-level background: The dose-escalation group included hepatocellular carcinoma, melanoma, renal cell carcinoma and head and neck cancer. Study results and caveats: Antigen specificity remained undetermined for the expanded peripheral T cells.

The CDR3 sequence is 13 residues long. V was clipped by 0 bases and J by 3 bases, with 6 bases between them. From germline, CDR1 is MNHEY and CDR2 SVGAGI. Details on this clone: Its specificity is not known.

Produced via immunoSEQ multiplex PCR; TCRdb's table is partial and in-frame only. The sample carries 9,000 to 10,000 clones, around 70% recorded once. The material was CD4+ or CD8+ T cells sorted from blood, obtained in a trial of the OX40 agonist ivuxolimab. This receptor was identified in an adult with an advanced solid tumor such as melanoma, head and neck, liver or kidney cancer. The V call is TRBV6-5, the J call TRBJ2-7; no clear D gene. The CDR3 sequence is CASSYSIDYEQYF. In nucleotides, the CDR3 is TGTGCCAGCAGTTACTCGATTGACTACGAGCAGTACTTC.